One and the same sample provided the 2 T cell receptor beta chains below, sequenced in a study of T cell responses to AZD1222 COVID-19 vaccine. Assay used: immunoSEQ multiplex PCR; TCRdb lists only in-frame clones, some missing. The data hold approximately 77,000 clones, with 92% observed a single time. The specimen was peripheral blood, collected 28 days after the second AZD1222 dose. These receptors were obtained from an adult who received the AZD1222 COVID-19 vaccine.

This clone has only one observation. The rearrangement uses TRBV29-1 and TRBJ2-7, with D tentatively TRBD1 (6 bases). Trimming took 4 bases from V and 0 from J, leaving 10 bases between them. CDR3 length equals 13 residues. Germline lookup yields CDR1 SQVTM and CDR2 ANQGSEA. For the CDR3, the DNA is TGCAGCGTTGCAGGGGCCTTCTCCTACGAGCAGTACTTC. This translates into CSVAGAFSYEQYF.

V gene TRBV10-1 combines with J gene TRBJ2-1, with 9 bases identical to TRBD2. CDR1 is WNHNN and CDR2 is SYGVQD in the germline V gene (reference sequence). The CDR3 loop spans 15 amino acids. J lost 8 bases, V lost 6 bases, and 11 bases had no gene match. The CDR3: CASSPSLAGSDEQFF. CDR3 sequence (DNA): TGCGCCAGCAGCCCCTCACTAGCGGGTTCGGATGAGCAGTTCTTC.